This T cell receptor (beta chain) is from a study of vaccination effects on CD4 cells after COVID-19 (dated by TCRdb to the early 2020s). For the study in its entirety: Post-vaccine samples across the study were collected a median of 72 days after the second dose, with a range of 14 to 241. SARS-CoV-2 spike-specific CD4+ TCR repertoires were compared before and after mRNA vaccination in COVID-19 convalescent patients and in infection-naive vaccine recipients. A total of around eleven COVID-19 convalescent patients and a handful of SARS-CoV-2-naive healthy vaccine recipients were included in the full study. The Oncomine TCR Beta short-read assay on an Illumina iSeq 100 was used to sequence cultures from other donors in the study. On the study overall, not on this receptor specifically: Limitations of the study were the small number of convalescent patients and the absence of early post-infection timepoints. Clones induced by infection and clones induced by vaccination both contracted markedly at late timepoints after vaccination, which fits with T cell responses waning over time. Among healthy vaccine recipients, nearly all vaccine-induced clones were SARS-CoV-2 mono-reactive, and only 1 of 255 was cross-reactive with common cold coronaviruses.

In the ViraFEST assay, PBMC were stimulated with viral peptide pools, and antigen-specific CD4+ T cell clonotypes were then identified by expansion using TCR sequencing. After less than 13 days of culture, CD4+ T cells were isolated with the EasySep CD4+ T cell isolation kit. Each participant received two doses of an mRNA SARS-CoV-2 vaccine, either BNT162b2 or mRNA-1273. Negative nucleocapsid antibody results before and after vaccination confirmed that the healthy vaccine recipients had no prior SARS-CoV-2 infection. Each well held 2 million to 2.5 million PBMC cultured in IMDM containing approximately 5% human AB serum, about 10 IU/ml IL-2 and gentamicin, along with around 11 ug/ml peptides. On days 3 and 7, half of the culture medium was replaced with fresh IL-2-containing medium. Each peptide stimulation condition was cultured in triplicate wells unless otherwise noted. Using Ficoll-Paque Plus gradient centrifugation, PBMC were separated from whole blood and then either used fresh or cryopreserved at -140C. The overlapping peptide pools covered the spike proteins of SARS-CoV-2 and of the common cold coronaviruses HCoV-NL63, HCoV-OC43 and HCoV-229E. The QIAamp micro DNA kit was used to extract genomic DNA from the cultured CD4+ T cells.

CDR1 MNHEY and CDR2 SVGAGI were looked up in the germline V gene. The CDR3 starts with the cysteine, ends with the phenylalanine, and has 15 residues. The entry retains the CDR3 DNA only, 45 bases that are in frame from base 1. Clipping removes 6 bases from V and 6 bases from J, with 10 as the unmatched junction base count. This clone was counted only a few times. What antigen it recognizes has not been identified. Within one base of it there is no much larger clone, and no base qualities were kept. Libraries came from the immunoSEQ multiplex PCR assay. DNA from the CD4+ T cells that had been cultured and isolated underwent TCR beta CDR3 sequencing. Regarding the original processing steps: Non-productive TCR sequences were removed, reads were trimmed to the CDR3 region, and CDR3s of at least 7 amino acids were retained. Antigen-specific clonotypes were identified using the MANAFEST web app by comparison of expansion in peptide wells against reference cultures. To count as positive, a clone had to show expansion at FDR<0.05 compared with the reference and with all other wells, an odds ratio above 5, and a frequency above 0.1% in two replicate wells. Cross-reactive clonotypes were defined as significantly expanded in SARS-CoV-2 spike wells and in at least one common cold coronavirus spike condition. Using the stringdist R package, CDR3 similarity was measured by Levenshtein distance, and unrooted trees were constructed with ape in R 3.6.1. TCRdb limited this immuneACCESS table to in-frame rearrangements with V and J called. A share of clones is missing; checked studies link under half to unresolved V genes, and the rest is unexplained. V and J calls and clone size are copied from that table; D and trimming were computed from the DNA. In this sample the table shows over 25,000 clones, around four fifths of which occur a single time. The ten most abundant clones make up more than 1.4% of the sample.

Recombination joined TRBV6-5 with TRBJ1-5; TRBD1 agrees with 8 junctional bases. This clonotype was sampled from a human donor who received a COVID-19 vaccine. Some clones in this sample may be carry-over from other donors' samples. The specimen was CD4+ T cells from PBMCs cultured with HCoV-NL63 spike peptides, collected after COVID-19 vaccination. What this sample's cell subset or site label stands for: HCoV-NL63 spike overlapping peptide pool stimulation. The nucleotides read TGTGCCAGCAGCCAGAGGCAGGGGGCTATTCAGCCCCAGCATTTT. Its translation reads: CASSQRQGAIQPQHF.